This passage covers 15 T cell receptor beta chains from one sample sequenced in a study of cytomegalovirus exposure and HLA in healthy donors. The study ran its PCR with 60 Vbeta and 13 Jbeta primers. This table comes from immunoSEQ multiplex PCR, and its TCRdb copy is limited to in-frame clones, with some not included. Seen here are 150,000 to 200,000 clones, roughly 79% observed once, and the top ten hold roughly 0.99%. Sequencing input: PBMCs. Source of these receptors: a woman aged 35 to 49 in good health and CMV-seronegative.

This sequence joins TRBV2 and TRBJ2-2, with D possibly being TRBD2 (5 bases). CDR1 SNHLY and CDR2 FYNNEI come from the germline V gene. The V end was cut by 6 bases, the J end by 0 bases, with 11 bases between. The length of the CDR3 is 15 residues. The CDR3 reads CASRLDGANTGELFF. The CDR3 DNA is TGTGCCAGCAGACTAGACGGTGCGAACACCGGGGAGCTGTTTTTT.

The chain joins TRBV7-9 to TRBJ2-2; TRBD1 agrees at 9 bases. Trimming removed 6 bases from V and 5 bases from J; junction bases left unmatched: 7. This CDR3 is built from 15 residues. Germline V lookup: CDR1 SEHNR, CDR2 FQNEAQ (reference sequence). The CDR3 sequence: CASSLGDRATGELFF. Here the CDR3 DNA reads TGTGCCAGCAGTTTGGGGGACAGGGCTACCGGGGAGCTGTTTTTT.

The table lists this clone with a count of one. The chain links TRBV28 to TRBJ2-2, with 15 bases aligning to TRBD2. V was pared by 2 bases and J by 5 bases, with 6 bases of the junction left unmatched. This CDR3 spans 18 amino acids. Germline CDR1 MDHEN, CDR2 SYDVKM. CDR3 amino acids: CASSLPGLAGGRTGELFF. CDR3 coding DNA: TGTGCCAGCAGTTTACCCGGACTAGCGGGAGGGCGAACCGGGGAGCTGTTTTTT.

The rearrangement links TRBV7-8 to TRBJ1-2, with TRBD1 matching 9 bases. V lost 1 base to trimming and J lost 6 bases; unmatched junction nucleotides: 6. The CDR3 totals 15 residues. CDR1 and CDR2 (germline): SGHVS, FQNEAQ. In DNA form, the CDR3 reads TGTGCCAGCAGCTTAGAGGGGACAGGGAGAAATGGCTACACCTTC. Protein: CASSLEGTGRNGYTF. The full variable domain, rest sourced from reference TRBV7-8 and TRBJ1-2, is GAGVSQSPRYKVAKRGQDVALRCDPISGHVSLFWYQQALGQGPEFLTYFQNEAQLDKSGLPSDRFFAERPEGSVSTLKIQRTQQEDSAVYLCASSLEGTGRNGYTFGSGTRLTVV.

The rearrangement uses TRBV27 and TRBJ2-5; 7 bases agree with TRBD2. Germline trimming cut 5 bases from V and 4 bases from J; bases unmatched to any gene: 7. The germline V gene encodes CDR1 MNHEY and CDR2 SMNVEV (reference sequence). This CDR3 has 14 amino acids. As DNA, the CDR3 is TGTGCCAGCAGTGCGTGGACTAGATCAGAGACCCAGTACTTC. Encoded protein: CASSAWTRSETQYF.

V gene TRBV29-1 combines with J gene TRBJ1-2; possible D gene TRBD1, 6 bases. Germline V gene data show CDR1 as SQVTM and CDR2 as ANQGSEA. The germline V and J ends were trimmed by 3 bases and 7 bases, with 15 bases remaining between them. The CDR3 has 13 amino acids. The CDR3 sequence: CSVEYRALAGYTF. The CDR3 DNA sequence: TGCAGCGTTGAGTACAGGGCTCTAGCTGGCTACACCTTC.

This clone was detected only a few times. The V call is TRBV6-7, the J call TRBJ1-4, with D unresolved. TRBV6-7 is an ORF, with its function uncertain. The CDR3 is 15 residues long. V shed 1 base and J shed 5 bases, with 11 bases lying between them. In nucleotides, the CDR3 is TGTGCCAGCAGTTACTGGTGGCAGGTCAATGAAAAACTGTTTTTT. As protein: CASSYWWQVNEKLFF.

This chain connects TRBV2 to TRBJ2-1; maybe TRBD2 (6 bases). This CDR3 comprises 12 residues. V was pared by 2 bases and J by 9 bases, with 8 bases between. Per the germline V gene, CDR1 is SNHLY and CDR2 is FYNNEI. The CDR3 spells CASSEQGGEQFF. CDR3 in DNA: TGTGCCAGCAGTGAACAGGGAGGTGAGCAGTTCTTC.

The chain recombines TRBV11-3 with TRBJ1-1; D unclear. The CDR3 loop spans 13 amino acids. Germline-derived CDR1 and CDR2 are SGHNT and YENEEA. Trimming shortened V by 2 bases and J by 4 bases, and 8 bases separated the two germline ends. CDR3 protein: CASSLQEGTEAFF. CDR3 in DNA: TGTGCCAGCAGCTTACAAGAGGGCACTGAAGCTTTCTTT.

This chain connects TRBV5-1 to TRBJ2-7, with D possibly TRBD2 on 6 matching bases. V shed 4 bases and J shed 2 bases, with 7 bases lying between them. The CDR3 runs to 12 residues. The germline V gene encodes CDR1 SGHRS and CDR2 YFSETQ. The CDR3 loop is CASSAGPYEQYF. In DNA form, the CDR3 reads TGCGCCAGCAGCGCGGGACCCTACGAGCAGTACTTC. The full variable domain, completed using reference TRBV5-1 and TRBJ2-7, is KAGVTQTPRYLIKTRGQQVTLSCSPISGHRSVSWYQQTPGQGLQFLFEYFSETQRNKGNFPGRFSGRQFSNSRSEMNVSTLELGDSALYLCASSAGPYEQYFGPGTRLTVT.

This clone was detected only a few times. The chain couples TRBV6-6 to TRBJ1-5, with 7 bases fitting TRBD1. V dropped 7 bases and J dropped 6; count of bases not matched to a gene: 9. CDR1 and CDR2 from the germline V gene are MNHNY and SVGAGI (reference sequence). This CDR3 contains 14 residues. In nucleotides, the CDR3 is TGTGCCAGCACTAAAACAGGGGCGGGTCAGCCCCAGCATTTT. Translating gives CASTKTGAGQPQHF.

The chain combines TRBV7-2 with TRBJ2-1; D may be TRBD2 (6 bases). CDR1 is SGHTA and CDR2 is FQGNSA in the germline V gene. The length of the CDR3 is 15 residues. V was trimmed by 5 bases and J by 2 bases, leaving 13 bases between them. CDR3 sequence: CASSPGLRTYNEQFF. CDR3 in DNA: TGTGCCAGCAGCCCCGGACTAAGAACCTACAATGAGCAGTTCTTC.

This clone has more than one count but fewer than ten. For the CDR3, the DNA is TGCGCCAGCAGCCAAGATTTCGCTAGCGCGGGAGGCACGCAGTATTTT. Protein: CASSQDFASAGGTQYF. The chain couples TRBV4-1 to TRBJ2-3; TRBD2 matches 8 bases. The germline CDR1 and CDR2 sequences are MGHRA and YSYEKL. V lost 0 bases to trimming and J lost 9 bases; unmatched junction nucleotides: 11. The CDR3 is 16 amino acids.

The rearrangement joins TRBV19 to TRBJ1-2, with 8 positions matching TRBD1. Germline values: CDR1 LNHDA, CDR2 SQIVND (reference sequence). The length of the CDR3 is 13 residues. V shed 10 bases and J 3 bases; nucleotides not matched to a gene: 7. The CDR3 protein is CATQGGTYYGYTF. In DNA, the CDR3 is TGTGCCACACAGGGGGGGACGTACTATGGCTACACCTTC. Using reference TRBV19 and TRBJ1-2 for the parts outside the CDR3, the full variable domain is DGGITQSPKYLFRKEGQNVTLSCEQNLNHDAMYWYRQDPGQGLRLIYYSQIVNDFQKGDIAEGYSVSREKKESFPLTVTSAQKNPTAFYLCATQGGTYYGYTFGSGTRLTVV.

This clone appeared a few times. V usage is TRBV12-5 and J usage is TRBJ2-1; 10 positions agree with TRBD1. Germline CDR1 is LGHNT and CDR2 is FRNRAP. The CDR3 length is 15 residues. The J segment lost 8 bases and the V segment lost 7 bases, leaving 11 bases of the junction unmatched. CDR3 nucleotides: TGTGCTAGTGCTCCCCCGGGACAGGGGATATATGAGCAGTTCTTC. Its protein product is CASAPPGQGIYEQFF.